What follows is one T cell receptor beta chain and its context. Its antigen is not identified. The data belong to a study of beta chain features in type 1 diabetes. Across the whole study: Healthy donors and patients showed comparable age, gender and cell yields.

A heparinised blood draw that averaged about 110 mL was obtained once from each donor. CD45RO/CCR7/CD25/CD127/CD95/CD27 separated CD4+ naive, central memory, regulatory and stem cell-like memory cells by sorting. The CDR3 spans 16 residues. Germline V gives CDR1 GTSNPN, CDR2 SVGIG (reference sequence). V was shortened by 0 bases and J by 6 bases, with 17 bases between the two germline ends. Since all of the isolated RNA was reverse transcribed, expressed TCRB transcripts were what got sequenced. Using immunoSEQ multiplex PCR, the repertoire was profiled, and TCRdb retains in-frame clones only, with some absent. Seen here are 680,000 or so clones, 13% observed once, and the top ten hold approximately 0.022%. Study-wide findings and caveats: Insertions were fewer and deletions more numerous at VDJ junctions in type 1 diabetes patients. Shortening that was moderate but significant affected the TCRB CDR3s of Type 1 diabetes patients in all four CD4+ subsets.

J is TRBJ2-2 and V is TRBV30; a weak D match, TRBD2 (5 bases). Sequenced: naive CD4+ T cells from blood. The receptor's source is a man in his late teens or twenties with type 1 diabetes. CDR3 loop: CAWSVGRSGPAGELFF. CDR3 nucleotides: TGTGCCTGGAGTGTTGGGAGATCGGGCCCTGCCGGGGAGCTGTTTTTT.